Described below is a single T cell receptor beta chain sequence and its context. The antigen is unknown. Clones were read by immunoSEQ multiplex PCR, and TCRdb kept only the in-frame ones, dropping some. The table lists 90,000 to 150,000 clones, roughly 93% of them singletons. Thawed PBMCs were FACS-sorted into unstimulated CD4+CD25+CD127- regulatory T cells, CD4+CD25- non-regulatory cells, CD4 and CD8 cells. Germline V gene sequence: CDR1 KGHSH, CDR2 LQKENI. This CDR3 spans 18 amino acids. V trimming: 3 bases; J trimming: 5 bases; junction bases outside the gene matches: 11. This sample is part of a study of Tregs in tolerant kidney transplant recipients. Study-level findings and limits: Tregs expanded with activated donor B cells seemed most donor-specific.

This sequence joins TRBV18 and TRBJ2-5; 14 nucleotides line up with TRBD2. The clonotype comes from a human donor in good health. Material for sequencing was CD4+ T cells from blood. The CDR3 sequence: CASSPPGLAGAIRETQYF. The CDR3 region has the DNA TGTGCCAGCTCACCTCCGGGACTAGCGGGGGCCATTCGGGAGACCCAGTACTTC.